A selection of T cell receptor beta chains follows, all from one sample in a study of control samples from healthy donors and cancer patients. Libraries were prepared by immunoSEQ multiplex PCR; TCRdb keeps only in-frame clonotypes and omits some of them. This table has 100,000 to 150,000 clones, less than 95% appearing once. The sample was blood. These receptor sequences come from a man aged 25 to 40 in good health. CDR3s leave out the opening cysteine and the closing phenylalanine or tryptophan. Size tells how often a clone was seen (once, few, many) or the class of an expanded clone, and some rows leave it out.

V,J,size,CDR3
TRBV11-1,TRBJ1-2,once,ASSLARTGHYGYT
TRBV25-1,TRBJ2-1,NA,ASSESAGYNEQF
TRBV7-2,TRBJ2-7,once,ASSSMTTSYEQY
TRBV25-1,TRBJ1-4,once,ASSEVLGGWEKLF
TRBV7-2,TRBJ1-2,NA,ASSLLGNGYT
TRBV9,TRBJ1-1,NA,ASSVGWNTEAF
TRBV5-4,TRBJ2-1,few,ASRDRGGEQF
TRBV9,TRBJ1-2,NA,ASSVGVGGDAWYGYT
TRBV27,TRBJ2-3,NA,ASSLPSGGQY
TRBV27,TRBJ1-6,NA,ASSLLGGVNSPLH
TRBV14,TRBJ1-2,NA,ASSQLLQSGYT
TRBV5-8,TRBJ1-4,once,ASSFPGKRGEKLF
TRBV6-6,TRBJ1-6,NA,ASSSYRTYNSPLH
TRBV6-2/TRBV6-3,TRBJ2-3,NA,ASSYSKGLTDTQY
TRBV28,TRBJ2-1,NA,ASSLGRRNPYNEQF
TRBV6-2/TRBV6-3,TRBJ1-4,NA,ASSPQTARNEKLF
TRBV6-1,TRBJ2-7,NA,ASSEAAYEQY
TRBV19,TRBJ1-1,NA,ASSTQTNRKAEAF
TRBV2,TRBJ1-2,NA,ASKGGNYGYT
TRBV19,TRBJ1-5,NA,ASRAGQGYQPQH
TRBV27,TRBJ2-5,NA,ASSFRGETQY
TRBV5-1,TRBJ1-3,NA,ASRLDRGLGNTIY
TRBV7-9,TRBJ2-3,once,ASSFQAVRTDTQY
TRBV4-3,TRBJ1-5,NA,ASSQGLYSDQPQH
TRBV7-6,TRBJ1-1,NA,ASSLGTGISEAF
TRBV19,TRBJ2-7,once,ASSIVFPTGTSSYEQY
TRBV6-6,TRBJ1-1,NA,ASSYSKDLEAF
TRBV7-9,TRBJ1-5,NA,ASSLGQGRNQPQH
TRBV9,TRBJ1-2,NA,ASSVDEWGRGGYT
TRBV4-1,TRBJ1-6,NA,ASSPSGATLH
TRBV6-5,TRBJ2-5,NA,ASRLTDVGETQY
TRBV5-1,TRBJ2-1,NA,ASSKGQGELNEQF
TRBV6-6,TRBJ2-5,NA,ASSSITGSETQY
TRBV15,TRBJ1-2,NA,ATSIGPGFSNYGYT
TRBV19,TRBJ1-5,NA,ASSPIGGERPQH
TRBV29-1,TRBJ2-1,NA,SGSPGQGSYNEQF
TRBV19,TRBJ2-3,once,ATADRAADTQY
TRBV19,TRBJ1-2,NA,ASSIVLAGAPHYGYT
TRBV5-5,TRBJ2-7,NA,ASSSIGTASYEQY
TRBV3-1/TRBV3-2,TRBJ2-1,once,ASSQTYPVYNEQF
TRBV12-5,TRBJ1-2,NA,ASGKGQGNDGYT
TRBV4-1,TRBJ2-3,NA,ASSQDTGVGGDTQY
TRBV6-2/TRBV6-3,TRBJ1-5,NA,ASSYSGASNQPQH
TRBV2,TRBJ2-7,NA,ASKGQPYEQY
TRBV19,TRBJ1-5,NA,ASSRRSGYDQPQH
TRBV4-1,TRBJ1-1,NA,ASSPDARDTYTEAF
TRBV9,TRBJ2-1,NA,ASSVGSGRGRGGINEQF
TRBV30,TRBJ2-3,NA,AWSVLAADTQY
TRBV18,TRBJ1-1,NA,ASSPFQGGMNTEAF
TRBV19,TRBJ1-4,once,ASRPGTATNEKLF